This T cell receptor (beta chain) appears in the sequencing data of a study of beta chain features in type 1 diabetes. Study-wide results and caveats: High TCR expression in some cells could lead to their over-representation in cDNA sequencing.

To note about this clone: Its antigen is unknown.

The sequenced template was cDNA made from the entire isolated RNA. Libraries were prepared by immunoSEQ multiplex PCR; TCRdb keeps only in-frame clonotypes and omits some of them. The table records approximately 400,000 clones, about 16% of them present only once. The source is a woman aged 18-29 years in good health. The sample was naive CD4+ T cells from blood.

The CDR3 bases are TGTGCCAGCATGGGACTAGCGGGAACACTAGCCAAAAACATTCAGTACTTC. This encodes CASMGLAGTLAKNIQYF. The chain joins TRBV27 to TRBJ2-4; 13 bases fit TRBD2. There are 17 residues in the CDR3. V dropped 7 bases and J dropped 0; count of bases not matched to a gene: 6. The germline V gene encodes CDR1 MNHEY and CDR2 SMNVEV (reference sequence).